This entry is about one T cell receptor (beta chain). The sample belongs to a study of blood T cell repertoires in COVID-19. Sequenced by immunoSEQ multiplex PCR; TCRdb stores in-frame clones only, minus some. The sample has around 390,000 clones; about 83% are singletons. The V and J ends lost 3 bases and 7 bases, in that order; junction bases with no gene match: 6. Per germline, CDR1 LGHDT and CDR2 YNNKEL (reference sequence). The CDR3 runs 15 residues. In terms of age and location, participants ranged from about 18 to 90 years and lived in about two dozen US areas. Cohort 3 recovery required two negative PCRs, clearance, or symptom resolution.

The genes are TRBV3-1 (or the pseudogene TRBV3-2) and TRBJ1-6, with 7 bases fitting TRBD1. Sequencing input: PBMCs or T cells enriched from blood (not recorded which). The TCR comes from a woman aged 50 to 60 who had recovered from COVID-19. The CDR3: CASSQGDRENSPLHF. The DNA of the CDR3 is TGTGCCAGCAGCCAGGGGGACAGAGAAAATTCACCCCTCCACTTT.